The T cell receptor beta chain under discussion was sequenced for a study of blood T cells in healthy people across ages. This CDR3 has 14 residues. The germline V gene has CDR1 ENHRY and CDR2 SYGVKD. Trimming took 6 bases from V and 5 from J; bases not matched to a gene: 9. A second 7 to 11 cycle PCR used barcoded and J-beta primers. TCRdb re-called the 5' RACE reads with MiXCR, one entry per CDR3 protein. The table records a few hundred thousand distinct CDR3 sequences, roughly a quarter of them present only once. The sample was also linked to a second study, of T cells of mothers and their children. That paper notes: A few healthy Caucasian mothers, along with their six children, were the donors.

Sequenced sample: blood. The genes are TRBV10-3 and TRBJ1-2, with TRBD1 matching 7 bases. The clonotype was recovered from a boy younger than 10 in good health. CDR3 nucleotide sequence: TGTGCCATCAGCGACTCGACAGGGAATTATGGCTACACCTTC. It is translated as CAISDSTGNYGYTF.